At least ten counts were recorded for the clone carrying this T cell receptor beta chain. The antigen is not known. RNA transcripts served as template for amplifying TCR beta CDR3 sequences. HTBI-primed RT-PCR formed the first round, and a multiplex PCR formed the second. TCRdb reprocessed the multiplex PCR reads via MiXCR and lists one record per CDR3 protein. The sample lists 900,000 to 1,200,000 distinct CDR3 sequences; approximately 35% were seen once. The data belong to a study of Graves' ophthalmopathy and Graves' hyperthyroidism. Findings of the study overall: Ophthalmopathy progression was predicted with 55% to 71% sensitivity and about 72% specificity. The blood repertoire also included most expanded thyroid clonotypes above 0.001 frequency.

Other autoimmune diseases, uncontrolled infections, pregnancy and lactation each led to patient exclusion. Orbital computed tomography and thyroid ultrasound, along with TRAb, serum thyroxine and clinical symptoms, underpinned diagnosis. Germline V gene sequence: CDR1 LNHNV, CDR2 YYDKDF (reference sequence). The CDR3 runs to 12 residues. Trimming shortened V by 8 bases and J by 7 bases, and 9 bases separated the two germline ends. V and J are TRBV15 and TRBJ1-6; D is uncertain. This TCR derives from an adult man with Graves' hyperthyroidism. The specimen was peripheral blood or thyroid tissue (not recorded which). CDR3 in amino acids: CATAEGNSPLHF. For the CDR3, the DNA is TGTGCCACCGCCGAAGGAAATTCACCCCTCCACTTT.